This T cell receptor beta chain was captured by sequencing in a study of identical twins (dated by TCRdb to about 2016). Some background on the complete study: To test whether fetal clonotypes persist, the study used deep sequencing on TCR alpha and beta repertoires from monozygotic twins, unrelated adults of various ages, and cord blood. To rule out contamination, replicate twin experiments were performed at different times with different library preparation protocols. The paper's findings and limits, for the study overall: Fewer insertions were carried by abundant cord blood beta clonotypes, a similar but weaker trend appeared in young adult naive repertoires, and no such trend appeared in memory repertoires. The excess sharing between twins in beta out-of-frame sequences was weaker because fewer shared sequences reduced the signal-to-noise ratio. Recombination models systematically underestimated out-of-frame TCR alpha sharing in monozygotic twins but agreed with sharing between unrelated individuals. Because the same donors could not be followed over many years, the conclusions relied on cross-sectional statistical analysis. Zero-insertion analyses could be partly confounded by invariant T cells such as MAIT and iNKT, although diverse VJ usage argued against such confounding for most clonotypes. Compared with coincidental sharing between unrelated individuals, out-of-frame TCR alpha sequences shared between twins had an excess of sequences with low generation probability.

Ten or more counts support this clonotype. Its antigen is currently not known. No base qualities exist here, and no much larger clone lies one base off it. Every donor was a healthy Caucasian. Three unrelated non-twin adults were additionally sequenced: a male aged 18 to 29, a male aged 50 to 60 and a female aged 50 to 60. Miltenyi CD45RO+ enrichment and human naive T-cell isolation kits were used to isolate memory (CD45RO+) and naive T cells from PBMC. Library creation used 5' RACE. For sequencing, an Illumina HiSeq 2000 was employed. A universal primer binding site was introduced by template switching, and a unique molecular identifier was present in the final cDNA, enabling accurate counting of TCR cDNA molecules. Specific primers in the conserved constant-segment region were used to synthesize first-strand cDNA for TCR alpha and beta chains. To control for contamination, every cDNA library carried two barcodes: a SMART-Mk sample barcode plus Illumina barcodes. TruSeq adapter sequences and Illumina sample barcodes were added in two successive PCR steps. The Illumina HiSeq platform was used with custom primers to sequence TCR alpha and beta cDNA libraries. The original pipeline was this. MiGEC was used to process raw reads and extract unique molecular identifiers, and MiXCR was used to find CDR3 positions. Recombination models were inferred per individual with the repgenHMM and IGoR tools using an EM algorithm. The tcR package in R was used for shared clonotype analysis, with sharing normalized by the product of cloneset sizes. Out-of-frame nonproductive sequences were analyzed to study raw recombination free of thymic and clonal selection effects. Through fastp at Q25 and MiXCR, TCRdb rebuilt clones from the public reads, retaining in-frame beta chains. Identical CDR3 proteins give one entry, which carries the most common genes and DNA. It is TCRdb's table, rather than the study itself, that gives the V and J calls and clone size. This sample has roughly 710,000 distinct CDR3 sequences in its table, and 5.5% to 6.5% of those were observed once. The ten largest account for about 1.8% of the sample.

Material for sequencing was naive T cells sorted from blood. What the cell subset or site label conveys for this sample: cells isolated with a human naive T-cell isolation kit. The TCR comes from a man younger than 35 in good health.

The CDR3 protein is CASSPLAGEPYEQYF. The DNA sequence is TGTGCCAGCAGTCCTCTCGCTGGCGAACCCTACGAGCAGTACTTC. Recombination linked TRBV28 to TRBJ2-7; the D gene lacks a confident call. Reading from cysteine to phenylalanine, the CDR3 counts 15 amino acids. Kept here is only the CDR3 DNA, which spans 45 bases and is read in frame from base 1. The germline V gene yields MDHEN for CDR1 and SYDVKM for CDR2. V gives up 5 bases and J gives up 2 bases, and the segment between their germline ends measures 16 bases.